These 26 T cell receptor beta chains originate from one sample sequenced in a study of T-cell memory formation after mild COVID-19. TCRdb analysed the 5' RACE reads with MiXCR anew, one entry per CDR3 protein. The sample records around 400,000 distinct CDR3 sequences, approximately 24% being singletons. Sequenced input: PBMCs or a T cell subset sorted from them (not recorded which). Receptor source: an adult woman who had mild COVID-19 (a few samples of this study predate the infection). Cell type and time point are not known.

This clonotype was observed a handful of times. For the CDR3, the DNA is TGTGCCAGTAGTAGGGACAGGGAGAATGAGCAGTTCTTC. As protein: CASSRDRENEQFF. The chain carries TRBV19 and TRBJ2-1, with 9 bases that match TRBD1. The CDR3 consists of 13 residues. Germline CDR1 reads LNHDA; CDR2 reads SQIVND (reference sequence). The V gene end was trimmed by 4 bases and the J gene end by 7 bases; junction bases not matched to a gene: 2.

The chain recombines TRBV6-1 with TRBJ2-5; D is possibly TRBD1 (5 bases). V lost 0 bases and J 5 bases, leaving 10 bases between the germline ends. The CDR3 is 14 residues long. Germline V gives CDR1 MNHNS, CDR2 SASEGT. The CDR3 reads CASSEARGTETQYF. DNA for the CDR3: TGTGCCAGCAGTGAAGCTAGGGGTACGGAGACCCAGTACTTC.

The chain uses TRBV7-2 and TRBJ1-2; D might be TRBD1 (5 bases). The CDR3 loop spans 14 amino acids. Looked up from germline, CDR1 is SGHTA and CDR2 is FQGNSA. V lost 3 bases, J lost 3 bases, and 11 bases lay in between. The CDR3 region has the DNA TGTGCCAGCAGCTTGGATCAGGGCCACTATGGCTACACCTTC. Amino acids: CASSLDQGHYGYTF.

A few counts support this clonotype. This chain uses TRBV7-9 with TRBJ2-5; a weak D match, TRBD2 (5 bases). Deletions cut 5 bases from V and 4 bases from J, with 17 bases between. Germline values: CDR1 SEHNR, CDR2 FQNEAQ (reference sequence). This CDR3 is 15 amino acids long. The CDR3 nucleotides read TGTGCCAGCAGCGTTAGCGAGCCCTCACGAGAGACCCAGTACTTC. Translated: CASSVSEPSRETQYF.

This chain links TRBV15 with TRBJ1-2; D remains unclear. V dropped 0 bases and J dropped 3 bases, with 14 bases sitting between them. Germline CDR1 is LNHNV and CDR2 is YYDKDF (reference sequence). The CDR3 is 16 residues long. The CDR3 region is CATSRDQWQVDYGYTF. CDR3 sequence (DNA): TGTGCCACCAGCAGAGATCAGTGGCAGGTGGACTATGGCTACACCTTC.

The table lists this clonotype with a few counts. This sequence joins TRBV3-1 and TRBJ2-7, with TRBD2 matching 12 bases. After removal of 2 bases from V and 3 bases from J, the junction contained 2 bases not matched to a gene. CDR1 is LGHDT and CDR2 is YNNKEL in the germline V gene (reference sequence). There are 15 residues in the CDR3. The DNA of the CDR3 is TGTGCCAGCAGCCAACGGACTAGCGGGAACTACGAGCAGTACTTC. Translation gives CASSQRTSGNYEQYF.

In its sample, this clonotype was seen a few times. V gene TRBV20-1 combines with J gene TRBJ1-2; no reliable D call. CDR3 size: 15 residues. The germline CDR1 and CDR2 sequences are DFQATT and SNEGSKA (reference sequence). Trimming shortened V by 0 bases and J by 7 bases, and 18 bases separated the two germline ends. Here the CDR3 DNA reads TGCAGTGCTAGAGATTTGGACGGGTGGTTTTCTGGCTACACCTTC. It specifies CSARDLDGWFSGYTF.

This clonotype was counted a few times. This sequence joins TRBV2 and TRBJ1-5; D not certain. V was pared by 3 bases and J by 1 base, with 7 bases between. Germline V gene data show CDR1 as SNHLY and CDR2 as FYNNEI. There are 14 residues in the CDR3. The chain's CDR3 is CASSEWPSNQPQHF. CDR3 nucleotides: TGTGCCAGCAGTGAGTGGCCCAGCAATCAGCCCCAGCATTTT.

The chain recombines TRBV5-1 with TRBJ2-1; TRBD2 matches 7 bases. Looked up from germline, CDR1 is SGHRS and CDR2 is YFSETQ. CDR3 length equals 17 residues. V was pared by 0 bases and J by 4 bases, with 10 bases of the junction left unmatched. CDR3 amino acids: CASSLERGSGLYNEQFF. Here the CDR3 DNA reads TGCGCCAGCAGCTTGGAGAGGGGTAGCGGGCTATACAATGAGCAGTTCTTC.

This clonotype came up many times. This chain uses TRBV9 with TRBJ2-5; 9 bases fit TRBD1. The CDR3 runs to 14 residues. V lost 4 bases and J lost 4; bases outside the gene matches: 5. Germline V gene lookup returns CDR1 SGDLS and CDR2 YYNGEE. The CDR3 reads CASSKGQGPETQYF. CDR3 nucleotide sequence: TGTGCCAGCAGCAAGGGACAGGGACCAGAGACCCAGTACTTC.

The CDR3, as DNA: TGTGCCAGCAGTCGGAGGGGGGGCCAAGAGACCCAGTACTTC. As protein: CASSRRGGQETQYF. The genes are TRBV2 and TRBJ2-5; TRBD2 might be the D (7 bases). V lost 5 bases to trimming and J lost 1 base, with 11 bases between them. Germline V gene sequence: CDR1 SNHLY, CDR2 FYNNEI. CDR3 length: 14 residues. Filled out from reference TRBV2 and TRBJ2-5, the complete variable domain reads EPEVTQTPSHQVTQMGQEVILRCVPISNHLYFYWYRQILGQKVEFLVSFYNNEISEKSEIFDDQFSVERPDGSNFTLKIRSTKLEDSAMYFCASSRRGGQETQYFGPGTRLLVL.

As DNA, the CDR3 is TGCAGTGCTAGAGATGGAGGGTTACGGGAGACCCAGTACTTC. Protein: CSARDGGLRETQYF. The chain recombines TRBV20-1 with TRBJ2-5, with D perhaps TRBD2 (6 bases). Germline V gene lookup returns CDR1 DFQATT and CDR2 SNEGSKA (reference sequence). Trimming stripped 0 bases from V and 5 bases from J, with 13 bases between. There are 14 residues in the CDR3.

This clonotype came up a few times. This chain connects TRBV18 to TRBJ1-2, with D perhaps matching TRBD1 (5 bases). This CDR3 is 15 amino acids long. Trimming cost V 1 base and J 6 bases, with 15 bases left between them. CDR1 is KGHSH, CDR2 LQKENI, per germline. Here the CDR3 DNA reads TGTGCCAGCTCACCACGGGGGTACAGATCGGATGGCTACACCTTC. It codes for CASSPRGYRSDGYTF. Looking up the rest from reference TRBV18 and TRBJ1-2 gives the full variable domain: NAGVMQNPRHLVRRRGQEARLRCSPMKGHSHVYWYRQLPEEGLKFMVYLQKENIIDESGMPKERFSAEFPKEGPSILRIQQVVRGDSAAYFCASSPRGYRSDGYTFGSGTRLTVV.

The rearrangement uses TRBV7-2 and TRBJ1-1, with D hard to call. Germline CDR1 SGHTA, CDR2 FQGNSA. This CDR3 contains 14 residues. Trimming removed 2 bases at V and 5 bases at J, with 12 bases between. For the CDR3, the DNA is TGTGCCAGCAGCTTATGGATATCGAGGACTGAAGCTTTCTTT. The encoded protein is CASSLWISRTEAFF. The full variable domain, its missing parts supplied by reference TRBV7-2 and TRBJ1-1, is GAGVSQSPSNKVTEKGKDVELRCDPISGHTALYWYRQSLGQGLEFLIYFQGNSAPDKSGLPSDRFSAERTGGSVSTLTIQRTQQEDSAVYLCASSLWISRTEAFFGQGTRLTVV.

In this sample, this clonotype turned up a few times. The V and J genes are TRBV4-2 and TRBJ2-2; D is possibly TRBD1 (6 bases). The CDR3 loop spans 16 amino acids. CDR1 LGHNA and CDR2 YNFKEQ come from the germline V gene. The V gene lost 3 bases and the J gene lost 7 bases, with 18 bases spanning the gap. CDR3 sequence: CASSHPGWGRSGELFF. The CDR3 DNA follows: TGTGCCAGCAGCCATCCTGGTTGGGGGCGCAGCGGGGAGCTGTTTTTT.

This clonotype has a handful of counts. This chain joins TRBV4-2 and TRBJ1-2; 9 bases align to TRBD1. V dropped 5 bases and J dropped 3; count of bases not matched to a gene: 7. CDR1 and CDR2 from the germline V gene are LGHNA and YNFKEQ. The CDR3 runs 15 residues. In DNA, the CDR3 is TGTGCCAGCAGCTCACGGACAGGGGAAGACTATGGCTACACCTTC. Its protein product is CASSSRTGEDYGYTF.

The rearrangement links TRBV6-5 to TRBJ2-2; D could derive from TRBD1 or TRBD2 (5 bases each). Germline lookup yields CDR1 MNHEY and CDR2 SVGAGI. V was pared by 6 bases and J by 7 bases, with 15 bases between. This CDR3 has 14 amino acids. CDR3 protein: CASSRDGRRGELFF. As DNA, the CDR3 is TGTGCCAGCAGCCGGGACGGACGCCGCGGGGAGCTGTTTTTT.

This clonotype was seen only a few times. The CDR3 coding sequence is TGTGCCAGCAGAAACGACAGGTCCAATCAGCCCCAGCATTTT. It specifies CASRNDRSNQPQHF. V and J are TRBV12-3 or TRBV12-4 and TRBJ1-5; a weak D match, TRBD1 (6 bases). The CDR3 sequence is 14 residues long. Trimming removed 6 bases from V and 3 bases from J, with 12 bases in between.

The sample holds many counts of this clonotype. The rearrangement links TRBV7-6 to TRBJ1-1; 8 bases are a match to TRBD1. The CDR3 covers 14 residues. Per germline, CDR1 SGHVS and CDR2 FNYEAQ. The ends lost 5 bases at V and 2 bases at J; junction bases unmatched: 4. The DNA of the CDR3 is TGTGCCAGCAGCCATGGGACAGGAAACACTGAAGCTTTCTTT. This encodes CASSHGTGNTEAFF.

This clonotype was detected ten times or more. The genes are TRBV5-1 and TRBJ2-3; weak D call: TRBD2 (5 bases). This CDR3 has 16 residues. The V gene's germline CDR1 is SGHRS and CDR2 YFSETQ. Trimming removed 3 bases from V and 0 bases from J, with 14 bases in between. Written as DNA, the CDR3 is TGCGCCAGCAGCTCCAGCCTACCGGGAAGCACAGATACGCAGTATTTT. This encodes CASSSSLPGSTDTQYF.

The chain couples TRBV6-6 to TRBJ1-1; D not resolved. Germline V gives CDR1 MNHNY, CDR2 SVGAGI (reference sequence). The CDR3 runs 17 residues. Deletions cut 7 bases from V and 1 base from J, with 22 bases between. The CDR3 nucleotides are TGTGCCAGCAAGTTGGGTTCCGGGAAGGCGAAGAACACTGAAGCTTTCTTT. This sequence encodes CASKLGSGKAKNTEAFF.

The V and J genes are TRBV2 and TRBJ2-7; the match to TRBD2 covers 7 bases. CDR3 length: 14 amino acids. Germline trimming cut 5 bases from V and 0 bases from J; bases unmatched to any gene: 4. Germline V gives CDR1 SNHLY, CDR2 FYNNEI. CDR3 nucleotide sequence: TGTGCCAGCAGTATAGCGGGCCCCTCCTACGAGCAGTACTTC. Translation gives CASSIAGPSYEQYF.

The chain uses TRBV15 and TRBJ1-2; TRBD1 might be the D (6 bases). The CDR3 consists of 14 residues. V lost 1 base and J 5 bases, leaving 11 bases between the germline ends. Germline assignment: CDR1 LNHNV and CDR2 YYDKDF (reference sequence). The CDR3 protein is CATSRGQGGYGYTF. CDR3 in DNA: TGTGCCACCAGCAGAGGCCAAGGGGGTTATGGCTACACCTTC.

This rearrangement joins TRBV12-3 or TRBV12-4 to TRBJ2-5, with D perhaps assigned TRBD1 or TRBD2 (6 bases each). CDR3 length: 14 amino acids. The ends were cut back, 5 bases at V and 5 bases at J, with 15 bases in the middle. As DNA, the CDR3 is TGTGCCAGCAGTCCCGGCGGAGGGGGGGAGACCCAGTACTTC. It translates to CASSPGGGGETQYF.

This clonotype was picked up a small number of times. The V and J genes are TRBV12-3 or TRBV12-4 and TRBJ1-2; perhaps TRBD1 as D (6 bases). CDR3 length equals 15 residues. V was trimmed by 3 bases and J by 3 bases, leaving 14 bases between them. The CDR3 coding sequence is TGTGCCAGCAGTTTGGACAGCCCGAACTACTATGGCTACACCTTC. This sequence encodes CASSLDSPNYYGYTF.

This clonotype was seen once. V is TRBV2 and J is TRBJ2-5; D is possibly TRBD1 (6 bases). Germline CDR1 and CDR2: SNHLY and FYNNEI. The CDR3 length is 13 residues. V gave up 4 bases and J gave up 4 bases, with 10 bases separating them. In DNA, the CDR3 is TGTGCCAGCAGTGGGTCAGGGGTAGAGACCCAGTACTTC. Translation: CASSGSGVETQYF.